A single sample gave rise to the 4 T cell receptor beta chains below, sequenced in a study of regulatory T cells in long-lasting Graves disease. Stated time point: newly diagnosed GD, antithyroid drugs for less than 3 months. With RNA extracted from PBMCs as input, the TCR library was made. Building the TCR beta libraries relied on iRepertoire HTBI primers, and CDR3 regions underwent Arm-PCR. Each CDR3 protein is one row after TCRdb ran MiXCR on the multiplex PCR reads. The top ten hold roughly 12% of the sample, which has about 200,000 distinct CDR3 sequences, around 20% seen once. This sample also appeared in a second study, on T cells in Graves' hyperthyroidism and ophthalmopathy.

The material was peripheral blood mononuclear cells (PBMCs), obtained at new diagnosis, from a patient treated with antithyroid drugs. These receptors were collected from a woman aged 25 to 39 with Graves disease.

CDR3 nucleotide sequence: TGTGCCAGCAGCTTTCAGTACGGGGCCAACGTCCTGACTTTC. The encoded protein is CASSFQYGANVLTF. The genes are TRBV5-4 and TRBJ2-6; D is ambiguous. V was cut by 2 bases and J by 4 bases, with 7 bases left in between. This CDR3 is built from 14 residues. Germline V gene sequence: CDR1 SGHNT, CDR2 YYREEE (reference sequence).

Ten or more counts support this clonotype. This CDR3 is missing its conserved last phenylalanine or tryptophan, likely due to a read error. The chain couples TRBV2 to TRBJ2-7; D is unresolved. Germline loops: CDR1 SNHLY, CDR2 FYNNEI. Trimming took off 10 bases at V and 6 bases at J, with 19 bases between the two ends. This CDR3 region has 13 residues. CDR3 sequence reads: CATGPNLGPEQYS. CDR3 DNA: TGTGCCACCGGGCCCAACTTGGGTCCCGAGCAGTACTCC.

This clonotype has more than one count but fewer than ten. The chain is built from TRBV2 and TRBJ2-1; TRBD1 aligns across 9 bases. After removal of 9 bases from V and 12 bases from J, the junction contained 9 bases not matched to a gene. The CDR3 covers 12 residues. Germline lookup yields CDR1 SNHLY and CDR2 FYNNEI. The CDR3 region is CASEQGAGVQFF. The CDR3 DNA reads as TGTGCCAGTGAACAGGGGGCTGGTGTGCAGTTCTTC. Complete variable domain (other parts from reference TRBV2 and TRBJ2-1): EPEVTQTPSHQVTQMGQEVILRCVPISNHLYFYWYRQILGQKVEFLVSFYNNEISEKSEIFDDQFSVERPDGSNFTLKIRSTKLEDSAMYFCASEQGAGVQFFGPGTRLTVL.

Regarding this clonotype: Given a far larger clone just one base away, this is likely a sequencing read error. The chain is built from TRBV20-1 and TRBJ2-5, with D maybe TRBD2 (6 bases). Germline V CDR1 and CDR2: DFQATT, SNEGSKA (reference sequence). V lost 3 bases, J lost 11 bases, and 31 bases lay in between. The CDR3 contains 17 residues. The CDR3 reads CSARDPLTSRGGYEQYF. The CDR3 region has the DNA TGCAGTGCTAGGGACCCCTTGACTAGTCGGGGCGGCTATGAGCAGTACTTC.